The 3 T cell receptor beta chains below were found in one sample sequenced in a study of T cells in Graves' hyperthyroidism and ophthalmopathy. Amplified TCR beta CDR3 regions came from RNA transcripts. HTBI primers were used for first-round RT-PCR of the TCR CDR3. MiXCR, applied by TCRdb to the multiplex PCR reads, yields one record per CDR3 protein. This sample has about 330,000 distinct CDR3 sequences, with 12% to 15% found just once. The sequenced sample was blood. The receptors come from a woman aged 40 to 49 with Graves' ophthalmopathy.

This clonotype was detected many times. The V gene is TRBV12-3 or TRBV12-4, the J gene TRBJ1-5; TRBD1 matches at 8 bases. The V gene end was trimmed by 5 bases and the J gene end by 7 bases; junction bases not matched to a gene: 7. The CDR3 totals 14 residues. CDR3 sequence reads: CASSPGGAWQPQHF. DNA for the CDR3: TGTGCCAGCAGTCCAGGGGGCGCATGGCAGCCCCAGCATTTT.

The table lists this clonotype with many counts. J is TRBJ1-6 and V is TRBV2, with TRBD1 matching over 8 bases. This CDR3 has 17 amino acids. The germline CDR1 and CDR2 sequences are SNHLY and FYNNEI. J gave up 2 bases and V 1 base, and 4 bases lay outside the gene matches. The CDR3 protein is CASSEGAGGTYNSPLHF. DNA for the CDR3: TGTGCCAGCAGTGAAGGAGCAGGGGGCACCTATAATTCACCCCTCCACTTT. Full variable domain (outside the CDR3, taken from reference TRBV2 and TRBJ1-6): EPEVTQTPSHQVTQMGQEVILRCVPISNHLYFYWYRQILGQKVEFLVSFYNNEISEKSEIFDDQFSVERPDGSNFTLKIRSTKLEDSAMYFCASSEGAGGTYNSPLHFGNGTRLTVT.

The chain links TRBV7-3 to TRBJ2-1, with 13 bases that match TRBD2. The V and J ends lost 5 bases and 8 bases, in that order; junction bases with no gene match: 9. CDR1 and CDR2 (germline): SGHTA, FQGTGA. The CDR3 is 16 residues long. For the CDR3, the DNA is TGTGCCAGCAGCCACGGACTAGCGGGAGCGGGGGATGAGCAGTTCTTC. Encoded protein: CASSHGLAGAGDEQFF.